This entry lists 9 T cell receptor beta chains sequenced from one sample in a study of blood T cell repertoires in COVID-19. Clones were sequenced by immunoSEQ multiplex PCR, and TCRdb holds only the in-frame ones, with some missing. The table records about 67,000 clones, roughly nine tenths of them present only once. The sequenced sample consisted of peripheral blood. The receptors shown here come from a woman aged 80 or older with acute or convalescent COVID-19.

This clone was observed a single time. The V and J genes are TRBV19 and TRBJ2-5, with 7 bases lining up with TRBD2. Unmatched junction bases numbered 8, after V lost 6 bases and J lost 1 base. Germline V CDR1 and CDR2: LNHDA, SQIVND (reference sequence). The CDR3 is made up of 15 amino acids. The CDR3 protein is CASRGGSLRQETQYF. CDR3 coding DNA: TGTGCCAGTAGGGGCGGGAGTCTGCGCCAAGAGACCCAGTACTTC.

The chain combines TRBV18 with TRBJ1-1; D ambiguous. CDR1 is KGHSH, CDR2 LQKENI, per germline. The length of the CDR3 is 12 residues. Trimming took 3 bases from V and 3 from J, leaving 5 bases between them. The CDR3 bases are TGTGCCAGCTCACCTCCGGACACTGAAGCTTTCTTT. Translation gives CASSPPDTEAFF.

The V gene is TRBV3-1 (or the pseudogene TRBV3-2), the J gene TRBJ2-2, with a possible D match to TRBD2 (5 bases). V shed 1 base and J shed 0 bases, with 9 bases lying between them. CDR1 is LGHDT, CDR2 YNNKEL, per germline (reference sequence). This CDR3 comprises 16 residues. CDR3 protein: CASSQGTGTNTGELFF. CDR3 DNA: TGTGCCAGCAGCCAAGGTACGGGAACGAACACCGGGGAGCTGTTTTTT.

The chain links TRBV7-2 to TRBJ1-6; no firm D call. The CDR3 extends over 14 amino acids. V lost 5 bases, J lost 13 bases, and 18 bases lay in between. Germline values: CDR1 SGHTA, CDR2 FQGNSA. In DNA form, the CDR3 reads TGTGCCAGCAGCATACTTGACGGGGTTCGGCCCCTCCACTTT. Encoded protein: CASSILDGVRPLHF.

This chain joins TRBV28 and TRBJ2-7, with 8 bases matching TRBD2. Trimming took 8 bases from V and 5 from J; bases not matched to a gene: 11. The CDR3 totals 14 residues. Germline CDR1 is MDHEN and CDR2 is SYDVKM. The CDR3 region is CASVTGGPGNEQYF. CDR3 nucleotide sequence: TGTGCCAGCGTCACGGGAGGGCCAGGGAACGAGCAGTACTTC.

The rearrangement links TRBV19 to TRBJ1-6; D is uncertain. Trimming cost V 7 bases and J 10 bases, with 14 bases left between them. The CDR3 runs 13 residues. Germline values: CDR1 LNHDA, CDR2 SQIVND (reference sequence). For the CDR3, the DNA is TGTGCCAGTACTGAGGGTCCAGGATCACCCCTCCACTTT. The encoded protein is CASTEGPGSPLHF.

This rearrangement joins TRBV2 to TRBJ2-7, with D uncertain. The V gene lost 7 bases and the J gene lost 7 bases, with 23 bases spanning the gap. Germline loops: CDR1 SNHLY, CDR2 FYNNEI. This CDR3 contains 15 residues. The CDR3 reads CASIVSPSALGEQYF. In DNA, the CDR3 is TGTGCCAGCATTGTTTCACCGAGCGCCTTGGGTGAGCAGTACTTC.

V and J are TRBV27 and TRBJ2-1; a possible D gene is TRBD1 (5 bases). The CDR3 covers 15 residues. Germline assignment: CDR1 MNHEY and CDR2 SMNVEV (reference sequence). Between the trimmed V and J ends, which lost 6 bases and 3 bases, there was a span of 15 bases. Here the CDR3 reads CASRSRVSRYNEQFF. The CDR3 DNA follows: TGTGCCAGCAGAAGCAGGGTCTCCCGCTACAATGAGCAGTTCTTC.

The chain combines TRBV5-1 with TRBJ2-2; D is possibly TRBD2 (5 bases). Germline CDR1 is SGHRS and CDR2 is YFSETQ. This CDR3 is 14 amino acids long. V lost 1 base, J lost 4 bases, and 8 bases lay in between. The DNA for the CDR3 is TGCGCCAGCAGCTTGTCGGCGGGCACCGGGGAGCTGTTTTTT. It yields the protein CASSLSAGTGELFF.